The clone carrying this TCR beta chain was recorded only once. The sample belongs to a study of blood T cell repertoires in COVID-19. As for the study in general: Both acute and convalescent COVID-19 samples were obtained from the United States, Italy and Spain. T cells, B-cell-depleted T cells, or PBMCs supplied cDNA or gDNA.

Original methodology: How many nucleated cells were present was estimated from reference gene primer amplification. Profiling relied on immunoSEQ multiplex PCR, and the TCRdb table lists in-frame clones only, not all of them. That table gives V, J and clone size, and the DNA gave D and trimming. The sample records roughly 110,000 clones, about 93% being singletons. Sample: peripheral blood. This receptor was identified in a woman aged 25 to 39 with acute or convalescent COVID-19.

Here the CDR3 DNA reads TGTGCCAGTAGTCTGTCAGGGGAAGCCGGGGAGCTGTTTTTT. This translates into CASSLSGEAGELFF. This chain uses TRBV19 with TRBJ2-2; a possible D gene is TRBD1 (6 bases). Germline lookup yields CDR1 LNHDA and CDR2 SQIVND (reference sequence). The CDR3 sequence is 14 residues long. The V end was cut by 5 bases, the J end by 6 bases, with 13 bases between.